This T cell receptor beta chain was obtained from a study of Ad26.COV2.S vaccination and SARS-CoV-2 variants. The overall study: COV1001, an Ad26.COV2.S trial, supplied this vaccine-arm donor. Participants got Ad26.COV2.S intramuscularly, once or twice 56 days apart. Study-wide points: Vaccine recipients surpassed placebo recipients in spike-specific TCR breadth.

The CDR3 sequence is 14 residues long. V was pared by 3 bases and J by 5 bases, with 13 bases between. The germline gives CDR1 SGHTA, CDR2 FQGTGA. Turning to this clone: The antigen is unknown.

The table came from immunoSEQ multiplex PCR; TCRdb's copy has only in-frame clones and leaves some out. This sample yields around 340,000 clones, of which roughly 89% are seen a single time; around 5% belongs to the top ten. This sample's treatment: about 20 received Ad26.COV2.S at low or high dose, single or two shots; 5 received placebo; per-sample allocation not given. The samples date from day 63 after the first vaccine or placebo injection. An Ad26 vector expressing Wuhan-strain SARS-CoV-2 spike constituted the vaccine. The rearrangement joins TRBV7-3 to TRBJ1-1; D ambiguous. This sample comprised peripheral blood, obtained in a trial of Ad26.COV2.S vaccine versus placebo. This receptor was obtained from a person aged 18-60 years who received the Ad26.COV2.S COVID-19 vaccine or a placebo. The CDR3 coding sequence is TGTGCCAGCAGCTTGGCGCATGGCGGGACTGAAGCTTTCTTT. This codes for CASSLAHGGTEAFF.